These 20 T cell receptor beta chains share one sample of origin, sequenced in a study of beta chain features in type 1 diabetes. Study results and limitations: Shorter TCRB CDR3s, moderately but significantly so, marked every one of the four CD4+ subsets in Type 1 diabetes patients.

Expressed TCRB transcripts were sequenced after all isolated RNA was converted to cDNA. The protocol was immunoSEQ multiplex PCR, while the TCRdb copy is restricted to in-frame clones and leaves out a portion. The sample lists roughly 150,000 clones, 9% to 10% occurring once. These receptors have no known antigen. Source material: central memory CD4+ T cells from blood. These receptor sequences come from a woman aged 30 to 39 with type 1 diabetes.

This rearrangement joins TRBV30 to TRBJ1-1, with D possibly matching TRBD1 (6 bases). The germline V gene has CDR1 GTSNPN and CDR2 SVGIG (reference sequence). Deletions cut 2 bases from V and 1 base from J, with 14 bases between. The CDR3 spans 15 residues. CDR3 in amino acids: CAWSHNLQGNTEAFF. The CDR3 DNA reads as TGTGCCTGGAGTCATAATCTACAGGGGAACACTGAAGCTTTCTTT.

This sequence joins TRBV30 and TRBJ1-2; 12 positions match TRBD1. Germline V gene sequence: CDR1 GTSNPN, CDR2 SVGIG (reference sequence). The V and J ends lost 4 bases and 7 bases, in that order; junction bases with no gene match: 7. The CDR3 length is 14 residues. The CDR3 loop reads CAWKRDRGRAGYTF. DNA for the CDR3: TGTGCCTGGAAGCGGGACAGGGGGCGGGCTGGCTACACCTTC.

This clone came up a few times. The CDR3 coding sequence is TGTGCCAGCAGCGCCCGGGACAGGGGAATGGATACGCAGTATTTT. Protein product: CASSARDRGMDTQYF. The chain employs TRBV9 and TRBJ2-3; 10 bases agree with TRBD1. The CDR3 contains 15 residues. Germline V lookup: CDR1 SGDLS, CDR2 YYNGEE. J was trimmed by 6 bases and V by 3 bases; bases with no gene match: 7.

This clone was observed once. The chain links TRBV15 to TRBJ1-4; D is ambiguous. Trimming cost V 0 bases and J 8 bases, with 16 bases left between them. Germline CDR1 is LNHNV and CDR2 is YYDKDF (reference sequence). The CDR3 spans 16 residues. The CDR3 DNA follows: TGTGCCACCAGCAGAGATAGCGGATTTGGAGGGGAAAAACTGTTTTTT. Protein product: CATSRDSGFGGEKLFF.

The CDR3 region has the DNA TGTGCCAGCACCGCAACCACGGTGGCGGGCGGGGCCTACGAGCAGTACTTC. Its protein product is CASTATTVAGGAYEQYF. The chain uses TRBV7-8 and TRBJ2-7; TRBD2 is a possible D gene (6 bases). Germline CDR1 reads SGHVS; CDR2 reads FQNEAQ. The CDR3 sequence is 17 residues long. V was pared by 7 bases and J by 2 bases, with 24 bases between.

In its sample, this clone was seen a few times. The V gene is TRBV7-6, the J gene TRBJ2-3; no reliable D call. This CDR3 is built from 15 residues. V was trimmed by 3 bases and J by 0 bases, leaving 10 bases between them. Germline V lookup: CDR1 SGHVS, CDR2 FNYEAQ. The CDR3 DNA is TGTGCCAGCAGCTTGGAGTACTCTAGCACAGATACGCAGTATTTT. Protein sequence: CASSLEYSSTDTQYF.

This clone was seen only a few times. The chain recombines TRBV19 with TRBJ2-1; 8 bases match TRBD2. The length of the CDR3 is 16 residues. With 3 bases clipped from V and 9 bases from J, the junction kept 13 bases outside the gene matches. Germline CDR1 and CDR2: LNHDA and SQIVND (reference sequence). CDR3 sequence reads: CASSIESAGLGPEQFF. CDR3 nucleotides: TGTGCCAGTAGTATTGAGTCCGCGGGACTAGGACCTGAGCAGTTCTTC.

The chain has TRBV4-1 and TRBJ2-7; 13 bases agree with TRBD2. V dropped 4 bases and J dropped 2; count of bases not matched to a gene: 2. The CDR3 spans 15 residues. Germline-derived CDR1 and CDR2 are MGHRA and YSYEKL. The CDR3 sequence is CASSLGLAGTYEQYF. The CDR3 DNA follows: TGCGCCAGCAGCCTGGGACTAGCGGGGACCTACGAGCAGTACTTC.

This clone showed up many times. The V gene is TRBV30, the J gene TRBJ2-1; D gene ambiguous. This CDR3 comprises 11 residues. V gave up 3 bases and J gave up 6 bases, with 6 bases separating them. CDR1 is GTSNPN, CDR2 SVGIG, per germline (reference sequence). In DNA form, the CDR3 reads TGTGCCTGGAGCCCCAGCAATGAGCAGTTCTTC. Translated, it gives CAWSPSNEQFF.

This clone was detected only a few times. V usage is TRBV6-5 and J usage is TRBJ2-7; tentatively, D is TRBD2 (5 bases). CDR3 length equals 11 residues. CDR1 is MNHEY and CDR2 is SVGAGI in the germline V gene. V was cut by 6 bases and J by 10 bases, with 13 bases left in between. The CDR3 DNA reads TGTGCCAGCAGGGACCCCCGGGAACAGTACTTC. Translating it yields CASRDPREQYF.

This clone was detected a few times. This rearrangement joins TRBV23-1 to TRBJ1-5, with TRBD1 matching over 7 bases. TRBV23-1 is flagged as an ORF with uncertain function. V lost 3 bases, J lost 2 bases, and 13 bases stayed unmatched. The CDR3 has 18 amino acids. Here the CDR3 reads CASSQYNPGGCGNQPQHF. Here the CDR3 DNA reads TGCGCCAGCAGTCAGTATAATCCAGGGGGTTGCGGCAATCAGCCCCAGCATTTT.

This clone was detected ten times or more. The chain has TRBV7-3 and TRBJ2-7; maybe TRBD2 (7 bases). The germline V gene encodes CDR1 SGHTA and CDR2 FQGTGA. This CDR3 comprises 14 residues. V was clipped by 5 bases and J by 4 bases, with 15 bases between them. CDR3: CASSPKGGEYEQYF. As DNA, the CDR3 is TGTGCCAGCAGCCCTAAAGGGGGGGAGTACGAGCAGTACTTC.

There are a few counts of this clone. This chain links TRBV30 with TRBJ1-2; 8 bases are shared with TRBD1. J gave up 8 bases and V 8 bases, and 13 bases lay outside the gene matches. The germline V gene has CDR1 GTSNPN and CDR2 SVGIG (reference sequence). The CDR3 covers 13 residues. This CDR3 is CARRDHDRGGYTF. The CDR3 nucleotides read TGTGCCCGGCGTGACCACGACAGGGGCGGCTACACCTTC.

This clone was observed a handful of times. The V call is TRBV5-1, the J call TRBJ1-4; 9 bases line up with TRBD1. This CDR3 spans 15 amino acids. Per germline, CDR1 SGHRS and CDR2 YFSETQ. With V trimmed by 4 bases and J by 7 bases, 8 bases remained unmatched. CDR3 protein: CASSPLQGASEKLFF. The CDR3 DNA reads TGCGCCAGCAGCCCGCTACAGGGGGCTTCTGAAAAACTGTTTTTT.

The chain employs TRBV29-1 and TRBJ1-2; D uncertain. The V end was cut by 6 bases, the J end by 5 bases, with 16 bases between. The germline V gene has CDR1 SQVTM and CDR2 ANQGSEA. This CDR3 is 13 amino acids long. CDR3 loop: CSVLLDPTYGYTF. CDR3 nucleotide sequence: TGCAGCGTGCTACTAGACCCAACTTATGGCTACACCTTC.

This rearrangement joins TRBV4-2 to TRBJ2-5; 7 bases match TRBD1. CDR3 size: 16 residues. Trimming cost V 3 bases and J 1 base; bases outside gene matches: 8. CDR1 is LGHNA and CDR2 is YNFKEQ in the germline V gene. CDR3 residues: CASSHGRQGGQETQYF. CDR3 in DNA: TGTGCCAGCAGCCATGGGCGACAGGGCGGCCAAGAGACCCAGTACTTC.

The genes are TRBV7-9 and TRBJ2-1; no firm D call. Germline CDR1 and CDR2: SEHNR and FQNEAQ (reference sequence). The CDR3 consists of 14 residues. V gave up 2 bases and J gave up 0 bases, with 5 bases separating them. Here the CDR3 reads CASSLLSSYNEQFF. The CDR3 nucleotides are TGTGCCAGCAGCTTACTGAGCTCCTACAATGAGCAGTTCTTC.

The chain couples TRBV15 to TRBJ2-7, with 11 bases aligning to TRBD1. The ends lost 0 bases at V and 4 bases at J; junction bases unmatched: 5. The CDR3 loop spans 16 amino acids. CDR1 and CDR2 (germline): LNHNV, YYDKDF (reference sequence). The CDR3 nucleotides are TGTGCCACCAGCAGAGACAGGACAGGGGGCGATTACGAGCAGTACTTC. The encoded protein is CATSRDRTGGDYEQYF.

This clone was detected a few times. The chain recombines TRBV6-1 with TRBJ2-1; TRBD1 agrees at 8 bases. J was trimmed by 6 bases and V by 1 base; bases with no gene match: 11. Germline lookup yields CDR1 MNHNS and CDR2 SASEGT. CDR3 length: 17 amino acids. In DNA, the CDR3 is TGTGCCAGCAGTGAAGGGACAGGGAAAACCCTTAGCAATGAGCAGTTCTTC. It specifies CASSEGTGKTLSNEQFF.

The chain uses TRBV4-2 and TRBJ2-1; 11 nucleotides align to TRBD2. Trimming took 0 bases from V and 1 from J; bases not matched to a gene: 2. Germline values: CDR1 LGHNA, CDR2 YNFKEQ. The CDR3 extends over 17 amino acids. The DNA for the CDR3 is TGTGCCAGCAGCCAAGATGGGACTAGCGGTTCCTACAATGAGCAGTTCTTC. Encoded protein: CASSQDGTSGSYNEQFF.